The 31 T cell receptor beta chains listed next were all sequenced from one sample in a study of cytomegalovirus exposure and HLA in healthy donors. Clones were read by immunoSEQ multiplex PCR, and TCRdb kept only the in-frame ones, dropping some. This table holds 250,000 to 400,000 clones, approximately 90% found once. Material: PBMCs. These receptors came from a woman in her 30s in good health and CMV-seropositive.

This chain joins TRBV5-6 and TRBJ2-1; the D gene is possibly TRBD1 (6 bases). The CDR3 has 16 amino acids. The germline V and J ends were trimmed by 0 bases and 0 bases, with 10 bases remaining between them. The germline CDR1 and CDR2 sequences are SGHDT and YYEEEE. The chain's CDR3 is CASSLASRGSYNEQFF. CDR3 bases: TGTGCCAGCAGCTTGGCCTCCAGGGGCTCCTACAATGAGCAGTTCTTC.

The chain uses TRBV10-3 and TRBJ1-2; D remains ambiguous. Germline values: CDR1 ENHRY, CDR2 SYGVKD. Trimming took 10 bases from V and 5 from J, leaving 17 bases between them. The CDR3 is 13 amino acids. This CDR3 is CATMVRDTYGYTF. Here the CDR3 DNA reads TGTGCCACCATGGTACGGGATACTTATGGCTACACCTTC.

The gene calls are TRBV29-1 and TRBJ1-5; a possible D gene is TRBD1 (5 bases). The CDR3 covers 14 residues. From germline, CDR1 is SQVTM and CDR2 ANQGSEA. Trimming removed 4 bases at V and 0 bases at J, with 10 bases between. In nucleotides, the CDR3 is TGCAGCGTTGGGGAACAGGCTAGCAATCAGCCCCAGCATTTT. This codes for CSVGEQASNQPQHF. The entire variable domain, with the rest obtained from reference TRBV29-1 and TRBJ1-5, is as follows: SAVISQKPSRDICQRGTSLTIQCQVDSQVTMMFWYRQQPGQSLTLIATANQGSEATYESGFVIDKFPISRPNLTFSTLTVSNMSPEDSSIYLCSVGEQASNQPQHFGDGTRLSIL.

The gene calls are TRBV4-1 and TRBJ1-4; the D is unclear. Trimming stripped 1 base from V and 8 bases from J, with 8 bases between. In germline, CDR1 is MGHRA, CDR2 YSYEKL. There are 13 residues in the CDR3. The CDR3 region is CASSQVKGEKLFF. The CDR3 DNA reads TGCGCCAGCAGCCAAGTGAAAGGGGAAAAACTGTTTTTT.

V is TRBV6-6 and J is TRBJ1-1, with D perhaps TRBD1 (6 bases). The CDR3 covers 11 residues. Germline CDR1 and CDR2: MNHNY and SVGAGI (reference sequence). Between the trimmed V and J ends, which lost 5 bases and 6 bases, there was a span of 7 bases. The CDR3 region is CASSRGAEAFF. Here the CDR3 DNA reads TGTGCCAGCAGTAGGGGGGCTGAAGCTTTCTTT.

CDR3 amino acids: CASSLAYGIGELFF. The CDR3 DNA follows: TGTGCCAGCAGCTTGGCGTATGGGATCGGGGAGCTGTTTTTT. The chain couples TRBV5-4 to TRBJ2-2; no clear D gene. The V end lost 0 bases, the J end lost 7 bases, and 10 bases lay between the germline ends. This CDR3 has 14 amino acids. Germline V CDR1 and CDR2: SGHNT, YYREEE (reference sequence).

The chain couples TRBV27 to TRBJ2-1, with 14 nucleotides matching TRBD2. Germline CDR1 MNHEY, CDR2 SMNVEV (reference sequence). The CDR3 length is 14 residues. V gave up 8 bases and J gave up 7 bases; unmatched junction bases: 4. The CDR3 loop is CASLTSGRGNEQFF. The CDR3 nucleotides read TGTGCCAGCCTGACTAGCGGGAGGGGGAATGAGCAGTTCTTC.

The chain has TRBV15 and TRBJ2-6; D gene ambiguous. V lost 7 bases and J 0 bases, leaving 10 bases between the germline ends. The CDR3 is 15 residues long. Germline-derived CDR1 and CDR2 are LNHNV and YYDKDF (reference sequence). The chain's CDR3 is CATTVGDSGANVLTF. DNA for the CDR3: TGTGCCACCACGGTCGGAGACTCTGGGGCCAACGTCCTGACTTTC.

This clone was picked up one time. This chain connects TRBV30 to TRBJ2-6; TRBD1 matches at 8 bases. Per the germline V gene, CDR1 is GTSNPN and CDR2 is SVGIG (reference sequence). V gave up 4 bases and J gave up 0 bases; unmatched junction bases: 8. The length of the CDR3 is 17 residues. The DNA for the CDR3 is TGTGCCTGGACCGCTCAGGGGGCACTCTCTGGGGCCAACGTCCTGACTTTC. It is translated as CAWTAQGALSGANVLTF.

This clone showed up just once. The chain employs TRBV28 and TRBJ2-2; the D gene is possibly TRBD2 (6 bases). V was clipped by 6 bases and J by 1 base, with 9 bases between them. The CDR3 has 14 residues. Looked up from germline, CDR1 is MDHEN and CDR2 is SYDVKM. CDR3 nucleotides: TGTGCCAGCAGCCCCGGGGGGAACACCGGGGAGCTGTTTTTT. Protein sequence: CASSPGGNTGELFF.

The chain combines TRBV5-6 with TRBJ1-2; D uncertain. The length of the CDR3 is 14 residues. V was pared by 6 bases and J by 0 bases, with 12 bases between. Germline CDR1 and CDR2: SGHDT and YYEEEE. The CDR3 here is CASNIPGTNYGYTF. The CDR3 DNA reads TGTGCCAGCAACATACCGGGAACTAACTATGGCTACACCTTC.

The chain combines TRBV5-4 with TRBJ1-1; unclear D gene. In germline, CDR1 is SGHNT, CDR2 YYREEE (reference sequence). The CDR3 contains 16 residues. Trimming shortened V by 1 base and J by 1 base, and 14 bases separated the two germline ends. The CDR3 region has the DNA TGTGCCAGCAGCTTGTACCTGGGAACGCCGAACACTGAAGCTTTCTTT. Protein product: CASSLYLGTPNTEAFF.

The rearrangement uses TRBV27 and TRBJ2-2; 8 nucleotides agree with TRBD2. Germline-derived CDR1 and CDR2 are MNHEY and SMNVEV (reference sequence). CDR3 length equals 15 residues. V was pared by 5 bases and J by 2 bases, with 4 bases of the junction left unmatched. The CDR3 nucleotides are TGTGCCAGCAGTCCGACTAGCGTAAACACCGGGGAGCTGTTTTTT. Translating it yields CASSPTSVNTGELFF.

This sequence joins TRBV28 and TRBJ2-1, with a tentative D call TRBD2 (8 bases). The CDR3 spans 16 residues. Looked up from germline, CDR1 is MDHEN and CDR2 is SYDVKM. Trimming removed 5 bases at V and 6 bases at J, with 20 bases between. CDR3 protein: CASSPRGRGDGNEQFF. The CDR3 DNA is TGTGCCAGCAGTCCAAGGGGGCGGGGGGACGGCAATGAGCAGTTCTTC.

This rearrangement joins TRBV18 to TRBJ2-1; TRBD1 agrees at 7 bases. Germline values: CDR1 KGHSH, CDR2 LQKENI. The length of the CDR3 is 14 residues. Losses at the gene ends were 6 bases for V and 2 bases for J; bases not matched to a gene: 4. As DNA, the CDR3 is TGTGCCAGCTCGGCTGGACAGGCCTACAATGAGCAGTTCTTC. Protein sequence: CASSAGQAYNEQFF. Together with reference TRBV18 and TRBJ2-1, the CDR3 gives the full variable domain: NAGVMQNPRHLVRRRGQEARLRCSPMKGHSHVYWYRQLPEEGLKFMVYLQKENIIDESGMPKERFSAEFPKEGPSILRIQQVVRGDSAAYFCASSAGQAYNEQFFGPGTRLTVL.

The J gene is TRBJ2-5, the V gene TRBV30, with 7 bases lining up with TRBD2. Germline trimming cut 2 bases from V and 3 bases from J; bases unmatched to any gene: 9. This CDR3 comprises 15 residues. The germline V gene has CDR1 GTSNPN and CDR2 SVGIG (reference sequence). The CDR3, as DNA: TGTGCCTGGAGTAGTTGGGGAGGGACTGAAGAGACCCAGTACTTC. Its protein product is CAWSSWGGTEETQYF.

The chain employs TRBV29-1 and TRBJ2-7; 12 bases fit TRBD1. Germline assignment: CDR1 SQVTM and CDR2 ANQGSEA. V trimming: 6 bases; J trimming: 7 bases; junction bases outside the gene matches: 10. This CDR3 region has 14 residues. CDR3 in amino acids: CSVITGQGALEQYF. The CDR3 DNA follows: TGCAGCGTCATCACGGGACAGGGGGCGCTTGAGCAGTACTTC.

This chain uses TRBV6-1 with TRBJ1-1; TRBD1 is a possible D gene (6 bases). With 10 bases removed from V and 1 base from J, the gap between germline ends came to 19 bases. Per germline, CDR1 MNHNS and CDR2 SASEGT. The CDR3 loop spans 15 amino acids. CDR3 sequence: CATRAHRAGNTEAFF. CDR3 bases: TGTGCCACCAGAGCCCACAGGGCGGGGAACACTGAAGCTTTCTTT.

The CDR3 DNA is TGTGCCAGCCAGGGGAGGGGGGCCGTTGGTGAGCAGTTCTTC. Translating it yields CASQGRGAVGEQFF. V gene TRBV19 combines with J gene TRBJ2-1; D perhaps matches TRBD2 (7 bases). CDR3 length equals 14 residues. CDR1 is LNHDA and CDR2 is SQIVND in the germline V gene (reference sequence). V was pared by 9 bases and J by 9 bases, with 21 bases between.

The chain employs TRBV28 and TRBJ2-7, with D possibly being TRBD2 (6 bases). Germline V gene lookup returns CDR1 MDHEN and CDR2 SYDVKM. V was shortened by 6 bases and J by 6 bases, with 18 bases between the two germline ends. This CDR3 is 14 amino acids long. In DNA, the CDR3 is TGTGCCAGCAGCCCGATGGGGGGTAATGTCGAGCAGTACTTC. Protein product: CASSPMGGNVEQYF.

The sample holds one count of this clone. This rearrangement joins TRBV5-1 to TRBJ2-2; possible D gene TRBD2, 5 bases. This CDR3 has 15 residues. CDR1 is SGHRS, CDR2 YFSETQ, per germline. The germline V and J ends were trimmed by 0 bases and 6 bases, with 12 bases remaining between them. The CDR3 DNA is TGCGCCAGCAGCTTGGACGGGGTCGATTCCGGGGAGCTGTTTTTT. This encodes CASSLDGVDSGELFF.

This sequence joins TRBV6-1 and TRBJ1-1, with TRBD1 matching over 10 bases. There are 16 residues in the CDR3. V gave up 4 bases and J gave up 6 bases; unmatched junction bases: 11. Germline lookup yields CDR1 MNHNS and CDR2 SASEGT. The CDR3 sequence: CASSGQGAFSAAEAFF. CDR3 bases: TGTGCCAGCAGTGGACAGGGGGCGTTCTCTGCGGCTGAAGCTTTCTTT.

The chain's CDR3 is CASSQGDADRGNEKLFF. In DNA, the CDR3 is TGTGCCAGCAGCCAAGGGGATGCGGACAGGGGCAATGAAAAACTGTTTTTT. V usage is TRBV4-2 and J usage is TRBJ1-4, with 9 bases matching TRBD1. Unmatched junction bases numbered 8, after V lost 1 base and J lost 5 bases. Germline V gene sequence: CDR1 LGHNA, CDR2 YNFKEQ. The CDR3 contains 17 residues.

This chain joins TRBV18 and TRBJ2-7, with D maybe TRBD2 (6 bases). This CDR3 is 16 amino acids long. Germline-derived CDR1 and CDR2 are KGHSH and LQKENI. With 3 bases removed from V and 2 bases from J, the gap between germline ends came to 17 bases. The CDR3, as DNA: TGTGCCAGCTCACCGCCCCACGGCGGGGTGACCTACGAGCAGTACTTC. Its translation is CASSPPHGGVTYEQYF.

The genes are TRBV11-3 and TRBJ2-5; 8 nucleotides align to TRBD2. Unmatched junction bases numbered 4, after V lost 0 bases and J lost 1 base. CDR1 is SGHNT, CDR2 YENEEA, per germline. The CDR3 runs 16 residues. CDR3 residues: CASSLDRGGPQETQYF. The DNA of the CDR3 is TGTGCCAGCAGCTTAGATCGGGGGGGACCCCAAGAGACCCAGTACTTC.

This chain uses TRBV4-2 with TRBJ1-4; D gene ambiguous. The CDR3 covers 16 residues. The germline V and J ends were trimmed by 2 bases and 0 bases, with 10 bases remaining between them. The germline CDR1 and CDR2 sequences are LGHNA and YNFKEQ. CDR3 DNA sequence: TGTGCCAGCAGCCAACCGTACAAGGCAACTAATGAAAAACTGTTTTTT. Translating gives CASSQPYKATNEKLFF.

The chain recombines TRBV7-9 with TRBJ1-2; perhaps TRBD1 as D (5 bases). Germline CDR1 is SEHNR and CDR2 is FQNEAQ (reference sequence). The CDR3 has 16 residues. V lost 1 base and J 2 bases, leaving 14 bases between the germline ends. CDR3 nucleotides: TGTGCCAGCAGCTTAGTTGACAGTCTAGCGAACTATGGCTACACCTTC. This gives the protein CASSLVDSLANYGYTF.

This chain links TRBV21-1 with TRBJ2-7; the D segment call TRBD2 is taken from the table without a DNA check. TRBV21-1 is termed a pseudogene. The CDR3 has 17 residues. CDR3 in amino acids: CASSKALRAGGPYEQYF. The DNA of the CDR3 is TGTGCCAGCAGCAAAGCGCTCCGGGCGGGAGGGCCTTACGAGCAGTACTTC.

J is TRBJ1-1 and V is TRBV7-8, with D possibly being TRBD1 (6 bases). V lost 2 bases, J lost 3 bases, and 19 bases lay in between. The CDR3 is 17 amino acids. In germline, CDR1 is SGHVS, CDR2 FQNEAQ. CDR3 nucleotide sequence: TGTGCCAGCAGCTTATGGGTAGGGACAAAAACTTACACTGAAGCTTTCTTT. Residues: CASSLWVGTKTYTEAFF.

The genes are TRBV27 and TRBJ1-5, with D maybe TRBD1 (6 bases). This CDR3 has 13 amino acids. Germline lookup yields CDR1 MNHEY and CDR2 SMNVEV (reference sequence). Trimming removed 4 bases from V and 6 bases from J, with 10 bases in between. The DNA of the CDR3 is TGTGCCAGCAGTTATCAGGGGACTCAGCCCCAGCATTTT. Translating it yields CASSYQGTQPQHF.

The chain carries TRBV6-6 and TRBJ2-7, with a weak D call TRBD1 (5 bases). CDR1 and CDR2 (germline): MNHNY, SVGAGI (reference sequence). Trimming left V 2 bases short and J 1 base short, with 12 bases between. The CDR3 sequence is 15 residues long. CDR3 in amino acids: CASSYRQLHSYEQYF. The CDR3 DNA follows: TGTGCCAGCAGTTACAGACAGCTACATTCCTACGAGCAGTACTTC.